Each of the 24 T cell receptor beta chains below was sequenced from the same sample in a study of blood T cell repertoires in COVID-19. Sequencing used immunoSEQ multiplex PCR; TCRdb keeps in-frame clones, though not all of them. The sample records some 400,000 clones, 70% to 90% being singletons. The sample comprised peripheral blood. These receptor sequences come from a human donor in a cohort sampled during active COVID-19.

The rearrangement uses TRBV2 and TRBJ1-5, with D hard to call. Germline-derived CDR1 and CDR2 are SNHLY and FYNNEI. The CDR3 length is 13 residues. With 7 bases removed from V and 0 bases from J, the gap between germline ends came to 7 bases. Written as DNA, the CDR3 is TGTGCCAGCATCCTTAATAGCAATCAGCCCCAGCATTTT. Translated: CASILNSNQPQHF.

The rearrangement links TRBV6-5 to TRBJ2-5, with 9 bases aligning to TRBD1. The CDR3 has 14 residues. Germline V lookup: CDR1 MNHEY, CDR2 SVGAGI. V shed 6 bases and J 6 bases; nucleotides not matched to a gene: 8. CDR3 bases: TGTGCCAGCAGCATCCTAGGACAGGGGAAGACCCAGTACTTC. Translated, it gives CASSILGQGKTQYF.

This chain joins TRBV20-1 and TRBJ1-2, with D perhaps TRBD1 (6 bases). Germline values: CDR1 DFQATT, CDR2 SNEGSKA (reference sequence). V was trimmed by 1 base and J by 11 bases, leaving 11 bases between them. This CDR3 comprises 11 residues. The CDR3 nucleotides read TGCAGTGCTAGAGGCAGGGGAAGTTACACCTTC. Residues: CSARGRGSYTF.

The V and J genes are TRBV5-4 and TRBJ2-5; no reliable D call. V lost 0 bases to trimming and J lost 5 bases, with 8 bases between them. Germline-derived CDR1 and CDR2 are SGHNT and YYREEE (reference sequence). The CDR3 is 13 residues long. The CDR3 coding sequence is TGTGCCAGCAGCTTGGAACTCACGGAGACCCAGTACTTC. It translates to CASSLELTETQYF.

The CDR3 sequence is CASSQTDPPSLAGGLNEQYF. The CDR3 bases are TGTGCCAGCAGTCAGACCGACCCTCCATCACTAGCGGGGGGGCTGAACGAGCAGTACTTC. The rearrangement joins TRBV6-2 or TRBV6-3 to TRBJ2-7; 13 nucleotides align to TRBD2. V gave up 5 bases and J gave up 5 bases; unmatched junction bases: 21. The CDR3 is made up of 20 amino acids. Germline CDR1 is MNHEY and CDR2 is SVGEGT.

V usage is TRBV7-3 and J usage is TRBJ2-7; 9 bases are shared with TRBD1. This CDR3 contains 16 residues. Losses at the gene ends were 5 bases for V and 4 bases for J; bases not matched to a gene: 12. The germline gives CDR1 SGHTA, CDR2 FQGTGA. CDR3 DNA sequence: TGTGCCAGCAGCCCGGTCGGGGGACAGGGCTCGTACGAGCAGTACTTC. Its translation is CASSPVGGQGSYEQYF. The entire variable domain, with the rest obtained from reference TRBV7-3 and TRBJ2-7, is as follows: GAGVSQTPSNKVTEKGKYVELRCDPISGHTALYWYRQSLGQGPEFLIYFQGTGAADDSGLPNDRFFAVRPEGSVSTLKIQRTERGDSAVYLCASSPVGGQGSYEQYFGPGTRLTVT.

This chain joins TRBV7-9 and TRBJ2-7; a weak D match, TRBD1 (6 bases). Germline V gene sequence: CDR1 SEHNR, CDR2 FQNEAQ (reference sequence). V was pared by 5 bases and J by 0 bases, with 11 bases between. The CDR3 consists of 14 residues. In DNA form, the CDR3 reads TGTGCCAGCAGCCAGGGGCCCAACTCCTACGAGCAGTACTTC. Its protein product is CASSQGPNSYEQYF.

V gene TRBV5-6 combines with J gene TRBJ2-1; D is ambiguous. The CDR3 spans 16 residues. Per the germline V gene, CDR1 is SGHDT and CDR2 is YYEEEE. V lost 3 bases, J lost 7 bases, and 20 bases lay in between. The CDR3 sequence: CASSSPDKPGRNEQFF. As DNA, the CDR3 is TGTGCCAGCAGCTCACCAGACAAGCCTGGCCGGAATGAGCAGTTCTTC.

This chain links TRBV2 with TRBJ2-2, with 9 positions matching TRBD1. Per the germline V gene, CDR1 is SNHLY and CDR2 is FYNNEI. V gave up 2 bases and J gave up 5 bases; unmatched junction bases: 6. The CDR3 runs 16 residues. The CDR3 loop is CASSERGTGTTGELFF. CDR3 DNA sequence: TGTGCCAGCAGTGAAAGGGGGACAGGGACGACCGGGGAGCTGTTTTTT.

Here the CDR3 DNA reads TGTGCCAGCAGCTTAGGGACAGGGGGCGCCTACGAGCAGTACTTC. The encoded protein is CASSLGTGGAYEQYF. The V call is TRBV7-6, the J call TRBJ2-7; 11 nucleotides match TRBD1. The CDR3 is 15 residues long. V lost 1 base and J lost 2; bases outside the gene matches: 1. Germline values: CDR1 SGHVS, CDR2 FNYEAQ.

The J gene is TRBJ2-2, the V gene TRBV9; perhaps TRBD2 as D (5 bases). The CDR3 spans 14 residues. Per the germline V gene, CDR1 is SGDLS and CDR2 is YYNGEE. Trimming stripped 5 bases from V and 5 bases from J, with 13 bases between. The CDR3 region has the DNA TGTGCCAGCAGGGGAGAGAGGGAGACCGGGGAGCTGTTTTTT. This gives the protein CASRGERETGELFF.

The chain carries TRBV2 and TRBJ2-1; D may be TRBD2 (5 bases). Germline CDR1 and CDR2: SNHLY and FYNNEI. The CDR3 sequence is 12 residues long. V gave up 7 bases and J gave up 8 bases, with 12 bases separating them. The CDR3 bases are TGTGCCAGCACGGTGAGCGGCGATGAGCAGTTCTTC. Translated: CASTVSGDEQFF.

V usage is TRBV6-5 and J usage is TRBJ1-2, with a weak D call TRBD1 (6 bases). This CDR3 contains 14 residues. Trimming shortened V by 7 bases and J by 1 base, and 13 bases separated the two germline ends. Germline CDR1 is MNHEY and CDR2 is SVGAGI. CDR3 residues: CASTGTRLNYGYTF. CDR3 nucleotides: TGTGCCAGCACCGGGACACGACTTAACTATGGCTACACCTTC.

The chain couples TRBV6-6 to TRBJ2-7, with TRBD1 identical over 8 bases. V lost 5 bases and J lost 3; bases outside the gene matches: 6. Germline CDR1 reads MNHNY; CDR2 reads SVGAGI (reference sequence). CDR3 size: 14 residues. CDR3 sequence: CASSPGTGDYEQYF. DNA for the CDR3: TGTGCCAGCAGTCCCGGGACAGGAGACTACGAGCAGTACTTC.

This rearrangement joins TRBV12-3 or TRBV12-4 to TRBJ1-1, with 7 bases fitting TRBD1. V shed 5 bases, J shed 5 bases, and the junction held 5 bases outside the gene matches. This CDR3 spans 13 amino acids. The CDR3 region has the DNA TGTGCCAGCAGTCTGACAGGGCGGACTGAAGCTTTCTTT. Its protein is CASSLTGRTEAFF.

The rearrangement links TRBV27 to TRBJ2-7; the match to TRBD2 covers 11 bases. This CDR3 contains 14 residues. The germline V gene has CDR1 MNHEY and CDR2 SMNVEV (reference sequence). V was pared by 6 bases and J by 2 bases, with 3 bases of the junction left unmatched. CDR3 sequence: CASSPTSGTYEQYF. In DNA, the CDR3 is TGTGCCAGCAGCCCGACTAGCGGGACCTACGAGCAGTACTTC.

This rearrangement joins TRBV2 to TRBJ2-7; 7 bases are shared with TRBD1. Trimming removed 4 bases from V and 7 bases from J; junction bases left unmatched: 1. Germline values: CDR1 SNHLY, CDR2 FYNNEI. The CDR3 sequence is 11 residues long. The CDR3: CASSGRGEQYF. For the CDR3, the DNA is TGTGCCAGCAGTGGCAGGGGGGAGCAGTACTTC.

The rearrangement uses TRBV9 and TRBJ1-2, with TRBD1 matching 10 bases. V trimming: 3 bases; J trimming: 8 bases; junction bases outside the gene matches: 10. The V gene's germline CDR1 is SGDLS and CDR2 YYNGEE. This CDR3 has 15 residues. The CDR3 here is CASSARTGGADGYTF. The CDR3 nucleotides read TGTGCCAGCAGCGCCCGGACAGGGGGGGCCGACGGCTACACCTTC.

J is TRBJ1-2 and V is TRBV6-5; TRBD1 matches at 12 bases. Germline CDR1 MNHEY, CDR2 SVGAGI. V was clipped by 2 bases and J by 8 bases; unmatched bases: 9. The CDR3 has 16 amino acids. The CDR3 DNA reads TGTGCCAGCAGTTACGCAACCGGGACAGGGGGCGACGGCTACACCTTC. Protein sequence: CASSYATGTGGDGYTF.

This chain connects TRBV9 to TRBJ1-2, with D possibly matching TRBD1 (6 bases). V lost 0 bases, J lost 6 bases, and 21 bases lay in between. The germline gives CDR1 SGDLS, CDR2 YYNGEE. The CDR3 contains 17 residues. CDR3 sequence (DNA): TGTGCCAGCAGCGTAGACCCAACCGGGACATCGCCGCATGGCTACACCTTC. Protein product: CASSVDPTGTSPHGYTF.

The chain carries TRBV9 and TRBJ2-3; 9 bases align to TRBD1. In germline, CDR1 is SGDLS, CDR2 YYNGEE. The V segment lost 3 bases and the J segment 4 bases; nucleotides outside the gene matches: 9. The CDR3 is made up of 16 amino acids. CDR3 loop: CASSARDRATPDTQYF. The DNA of the CDR3 is TGTGCCAGCAGCGCCAGGGACAGGGCGACCCCAGATACGCAGTATTTT.

The V call is TRBV5-4, the J call TRBJ2-5; 12 positions match TRBD2. Germline-derived CDR1 and CDR2 are SGHNT and YYREEE (reference sequence). V was clipped by 4 bases and J by 0 bases; unmatched bases: 10. The CDR3 runs 18 residues. The CDR3 region has the DNA TGTGCCAGCAGCCCGGGCGGGCTAGCGGGGGGGTACCAAGAGACCCAGTACTTC. Translating gives CASSPGGLAGGYQETQYF.

The V and J genes are TRBV15 and TRBJ2-7; D remains unclear. Trimming left V 0 bases short and J 5 bases short, with 8 bases between. From germline, CDR1 is LNHNV and CDR2 YYDKDF (reference sequence). CDR3 size: 13 residues. The CDR3 region is CATSRDPPDEQYF. The CDR3, as DNA: TGTGCCACCAGCAGAGATCCCCCAGACGAGCAGTACTTC.

This chain joins TRBV5-1 and TRBJ1-1, with D hard to call. This CDR3 is built from 13 residues. Germline V gene data show CDR1 as SGHRS and CDR2 as YFSETQ. V dropped 0 bases and J dropped 5 bases, with 8 bases sitting between them. The CDR3 DNA follows: TGCGCCAGCAGCTTGGACATCGGGACTGAAGCTTTCTTT. The encoded protein is CASSLDIGTEAFF.